The clone carrying this T cell receptor beta chain was recorded only once. Antigen specificity is unknown. V was clipped by 5 bases and J by 0 bases, with 11 bases between them. Germline lookup yields CDR1 LNHNV and CDR2 YYDKDF (reference sequence). The CDR3 has 15 amino acids. TCRdb re-called the reads through MiXCR, storing one row per CDR3 protein. There are hundreds of thousands of distinct CDR3 sequences in the sample; around 29% occur only once, and 11% to 15% lies in the top ten. The data were obtained in a study of T cell repertoires in cytomegalovirus infection. The source was cultured CD8+ T cells from PBMCs, collected from culture after CMV antigen stimulation. The chain employs TRBV15 and TRBJ2-1; D is unresolved. The sequence was obtained from a human donor in good health (CMV status not recorded). Some clones in this sample may be carry-over from other donors' samples. The CDR3 DNA is TGTGCCACCAGCTCCTCTGGCACCTCCTACAATGAGCAGTTCTTC. This sequence encodes CATSSSGTSYNEQFF. Filled out from reference TRBV15 and TRBJ2-1, the complete variable domain reads DAMVIQNPRYQVTQFGKPVTLSCSQTLNHNVMYWYQQKSSQAPKLLFHYYDKDFNNEADTPDNFQSRRPNTSFCFLDIRSPGLGDTAMYLCATSSSGTSYNEQFFGPGTRLTVL.